These T cell receptor beta chains were read from a single sample in a study of response to subunit inactivated influenza vaccine. TCRdb reprocessed the RT-PCR reads via MiXCR and lists one record per CDR3 protein. The table records approximately 570,000 distinct CDR3 sequences, 6% to 9% of them present only once. The material sequenced was PBMCs from blood, taken less than 30 months after vaccination. The receptors originated from a man between 50 and 69 years old who received an inactivated influenza vaccine. Both conserved end residues are part of each CDR3. The D gene is left open where the match is weak. Where a row states a size, it is once, few, many or the class of an expanded clone; other rows omit it.

D gene	V gene	clone size	J gene	CDR3 DNA	CDR3 protein
TRBD1	TRBV20-1	few	TRBJ1-2	TGCAGTGCTAGAGTATCAGGGGGTCGGTATGGCTACACCTTC	CSARVSGGRYGYTF
NA	TRBV14	few	TRBJ2-7	TGTGCCAGCAGCCCCATCTTTGGCGAGCAGTACTTC	CASSPIFGEQYF
TRBD1	TRBV29-1	NA	TRBJ2-1	TGCAGCGTTAAAACCGGGACAGCCTACAATGAGCAGTTCTTC	CSVKTGTAYNEQFF
NA	TRBV2	few	TRBJ2-7	TGTGCCAGCAGACTATGGGGCTACGAGCAGTACTTC	CASRLWGYEQYF
TRBD2	TRBV4-2	NA	TRBJ2-1	TGTGCCAGCAGCCAAGATCCCCTAGCGGGGCGGACTGGGTTCTTC	CASSQDPLAGRTGFF
NA	TRBV6-2/TRBV6-3	few	TRBJ2-3	TGTGCCAGCAGTTATAAGGTCAGAACGCAGTATTTT	CASSYKVRTQYF
NA	TRBV10-2	NA	TRBJ2-3	TGCGCCAGCGCCCAGGGACGGGGGAGCACAGATACGCAGTATTTT	CASAQGRGSTDTQYF
NA	TRBV20-1	few	TRBJ1-5	TGCAGTGCTAGGGGGAGGGCTCTTAATCAGCCCCAGCATTTT	CSARGRALNQPQHF
NA	TRBV29-1	few	TRBJ2-2	TGCAGCGCTTTCCTGGGCGGCACCGGGGAGCTGTTTTTT	CSAFLGGTGELFF
TRBD2	TRBV20-1	many	TRBJ2-1	TGCAGTGCTAGGGAACTAGCGTTCCCCGGGGGCAATGAGCAGTTCTTC	CSARELAFPGGNEQFF
NA	TRBV5-1	many	TRBJ1-1	TGCGCCAGCAGCTTAGGTTCGGGGTCGGCTTTCTTT	CASSLGSGSAFF
NA	TRBV7-8	many	TRBJ2-3	TGTGCCAGCAGCTTACTTACGGCAAACACAGATACGCAGTATTTT	CASSLLTANTDTQYF
NA	TRBV20-1	NA	TRBJ2-5	TGCAGTGCTCAGACAGTACCAGGGGAGACCCAGTACTTC	CSAQTVPGETQYF
NA	TRBV20-1	NA	TRBJ1-6	TGCAGTGCTAGACGGGGGGTGGGGTCACCCCTCCACTTT	CSARRGVGSPLHF
NA	TRBV10-3	few	TRBJ2-2	TGTGCCATCAGTGCTGATTGGGTCACCGGGGAGCTGTTTTTT	CAISADWVTGELFF
TRBD2	TRBV11-2	many	TRBJ2-1	TGTGCCAGCAGCCTAGCGGGAGTTGAGCAGTTCTTC	CASSLAGVEQFF
NA	TRBV27	few	TRBJ1-2	TGTGCCAGCGGCCGGACAGCTCTTAACTATGGCTACACCTTC	CASGRTALNYGYTF
NA	TRBV18	NA	TRBJ1-1	TGTGCCAGCTCACCACGCAGCGTTATGAACACTGAAGCTTTCTTT	CASSPRSVMNTEAFF
NA	TRBV20-1	many	TRBJ1-2	TGCAGTTCTCCAACAGCGAAAAACTATGGCTACACCTTC	CSSPTAKNYGYTF
TRBD2	TRBV29-1	NA	TRBJ2-3	TGCAGCGTTACCATGGGGACTAGCGGCACAGATACGCAGTATTTT	CSVTMGTSGTDTQYF
NA	TRBV20-1	few	TRBJ1-5	TGCAGTGCTAGAGATCCATCGTCAACTCCGCAGCCCCAGCATTTT	CSARDPSSTPQPQHF
TRBD1	TRBV12-3/TRBV12-4	many	TRBJ1-1	TGTGCCAGCAGTTCCTACAGGGGAGGGGACACTGAAGCTTTCTTT	CASSSYRGGDTEAFF
NA	TRBV28	many	TRBJ2-7	TGTGCCAGCCCTTTCGGGGCAGAACCCTTTTTCTACGAGCAGTACTTC	CASPFGAEPFFYEQYF
TRBD2	TRBV20-1	NA	TRBJ2-7	TGCAGCTGCCGGCGACTAGCGGGTTCCTACGAGCAGTACTTC	CSCRRLAGSYEQYF
TRBD2	TRBV12-3/TRBV12-4	NA	TRBJ2-7	TGTGCCAGCAGTGCCTATCTAGCGGGAGCGGCCGAGCAGTACTTC	CASSAYLAGAAEQYF
NA	TRBV12-3/TRBV12-4	NA	TRBJ1-6	TGTGCCGGCAGTTTAGCAGATCATTCACCCCTCCACTTT	CAGSLADHSPLHF
TRBD2	TRBV4-3	few	TRBJ2-7	TGCGCCAGCAGCCAAGCTAGGACTAGCGGCTCCTACGAGCAGTACTTC	CASSQARTSGSYEQYF
NA	TRBV6-1	NA	TRBJ1-1	TGTGCCAGCAGCAGATCCACCTTAGACACTGAAGCTTTCTTT	CASSRSTLDTEAFF
NA	TRBV5-6	many	TRBJ2-7	TGTGCCAGCAGCGAAACAGGTACCTACGAGCAGTACTTC	CASSETGTYEQYF
NA	TRBV4-2	few	TRBJ1-5	TGTGCCAGCCGATTATTAGGACTGCCGAATCAGCCCCAGCATTTT	CASRLLGLPNQPQHF
NA	TRBV20-1	many	TRBJ2-1	TGCAGTGCTCGTCCGAGCTACAATGAGCAGTTCTTC	CSARPSYNEQFF
NA	TRBV11-1	few	TRBJ2-3	TGTGCCAGCAGCTTAGACACCGGAGATACGCAGTATTTT	CASSLDTGDTQYF
NA	TRBV19	NA	TRBJ1-2	TGTGCCAGTAGTATTTCCGGGGGCTATGGCTACACCTTC	CASSISGGYGYTF
TRBD2	TRBV29-1	NA	TRBJ2-5	TGCAGCGTTTTAGGCGGGGGAGAGACCCAGTACTTC	CSVLGGGETQYF
NA	TRBV7-2	NA	TRBJ2-1	TGTGCCAGCACCCGAGGTCGTAGCGCGGTCGGGTGGGAGCAGTTCTTC	CASTRGRSAVGWEQFF
NA	TRBV11-2	many	TRBJ1-4	TGTGCCAGCAGCTCACAGGGTGCAACTAATGAAAAACTGTTTTTT	CASSSQGATNEKLFF
NA	TRBV11-2	NA	TRBJ2-5	TGTGCCAGCAGCTTCACGACTAGGGGAGGCCCTTACCAAGAGACCCAGTACTTC	CASSFTTRGGPYQETQYF
NA	TRBV7-3	many	TRBJ2-7	TGTGCCAGCAGCTTAAGGCCGGGACGCGAGCAGTACTTC	CASSLRPGREQYF
TRBD2	TRBV5-6	few	TRBJ2-5	TGTGCCAGCAGCTTGACTAGCGGAAACCAAGAGACCCAGTACTTC	CASSLTSGNQETQYF
TRBD1	TRBV5-5	NA	TRBJ2-7	TGTGCCAGCAGCGACAGGGACAGGGGGCCCTACGAGCAGTACTTC	CASSDRDRGPYEQYF
TRBD1	TRBV28	many	TRBJ1-3	TGTGCCAGCAGTTTGGGACAGGGTAGAAACACCATATATTTT	CASSLGQGRNTIYF
NA	TRBV27	few	TRBJ2-1	TGTGCCAGCAGTTCGGCAGCATTTACCTCCTCCTACAATGAGCAGTTCTTC	CASSSAAFTSSYNEQFF
TRBD2	TRBV4-1	many	TRBJ2-1	TGCGCCAGCAGCCAAGATCTGCTAGCGGGGACGAATGAGCAGTTCTTC	CASSQDLLAGTNEQFF
NA	TRBV15	few	TRBJ2-3	TGTGCCACCAGCAGAGACCAAGCCACAAGGTCGGATACGCAGTATTTT	CATSRDQATRSDTQYF